These 27 T cell receptor beta chains were sequenced from one sample in a study of breast tumors, draining lymph nodes, adjacent tissues (dated by TCRdb to between 2015 and 2016). The axillary draining lymph nodes of breast cancer patients were the source of the lymph node samples. Library method: multiplex PCR. Sequencing instrument: Illumina HiSeq 2000. TCRdb reprocessing: public reads trimmed at Q25 with fastp, clones called with MiXCR, in-frame beta chains kept. Each record represents a unique CDR3 protein, reported with the most common genes and DNA among its rows. The sample includes about 130,000 distinct CDR3 sequences, with 21% observed a single time. In total, the top ten clones hold about 2.2% of the sample. Source material: axillary lymph node tissue. The receptors originated from a female donor with breast cancer. Some clones in this sample may be carry-over from other donors' samples.

This clonotype was detected a few times. The chain recombines TRBV28 with TRBJ1-6; D is possibly TRBD1 (5 bases). CDR1 MDHEN and CDR2 SYDVKM come from the germline V gene. V lost 4 bases and J lost 10, with 17 bases in between. CDR3 length equals 15 residues. CDR3 amino acids: CASSSSGQGGSPLHF. CDR3 coding DNA: TGTGCCAGCAGTTCCTCGGGGCAGGGAGGATCACCCCTCCACTTT.

This clonotype showed up many times. The chain combines TRBV27 with TRBJ1-6; D gene uncertain. Germline loops: CDR1 MNHEY, CDR2 SMNVEV (reference sequence). CDR3 size: 13 residues. Trimming cost V 3 bases and J 11 bases, with 11 bases left between them. CDR3 sequence reads: CASSLGMGTPLHF. CDR3 DNA: TGTGCCAGCAGTTTGGGTATGGGGACACCCCTCCACTTT.

This clonotype was found many times. The CDR3 region has the DNA TGTGCCAGCATAATTCCCGGATCACCCCTCCACTTT. Amino acids: CASIIPGSPLHF. The chain employs TRBV6-1 and TRBJ1-6; no firm D call. Germline loops: CDR1 MNHNS, CDR2 SASEGT. The ends were cut back, 7 bases at V and 10 bases at J, with 11 bases in the middle. This CDR3 is 12 amino acids long.

Many counts were recorded for this clonotype. This sequence joins TRBV6-6 and TRBJ2-1; 8 nucleotides agree with TRBD2. The CDR3 is 20 residues long. Germline CDR1 reads MNHNY; CDR2 reads SVGAGI (reference sequence). The V and J ends lost 5 bases and 0 bases, in that order; junction bases with no gene match: 18. The CDR3 nucleotides read TGTGCCAGCAGTCCCCGCGACGGGGCGGGAGGCCGGAGCTCCTACAATGAGCAGTTCTTC. Translation: CASSPRDGAGGRSSYNEQFF.

With regard to this clonotype: Germline and junction disagree at one end, which may indicate a read error. The V gene is TRBV7-7, the J gene TRBJ2-7; no clear D. Germline lookup yields CDR1 SSHAT and CDR2 FNYEAQ (reference sequence). CDR3 length equals 11 residues. CDR3: CASSLWNEQYF. CDR3 sequence (DNA): TGTGCTAGCAGCTTATGGAACGAGCAGTACTTC.

This clonotype was found many times. The chain joins TRBV6-1 to TRBJ2-1, with TRBD2 matching over 13 bases. V was pared by 8 bases and J by 0 bases, with 10 bases of the junction left unmatched. CDR1 is MNHNS, CDR2 SASEGT, per germline. CDR3 length equals 18 residues. CDR3 coding DNA: TGTGCCAGCCGAAGACTAGCGGGAGGATCATTCTCCTACAATGAGCAGTTCTTC. Residues: CASRRLAGGSFSYNEQFF.

Many counts were recorded for this clonotype. V usage is TRBV20-1 and J usage is TRBJ2-3, with 12 bases matching TRBD2. The V gene end was trimmed by 0 bases and the J gene end by 4 bases; junction bases not matched to a gene: 5. Germline assignment: CDR1 DFQATT and CDR2 SNEGSKA (reference sequence). The CDR3 length is 16 residues. The CDR3 here is CSARDLLAGGPDTQYF. DNA for the CDR3: TGCAGTGCTAGAGATCTGCTAGCGGGAGGGCCAGATACGCAGTATTTT.

This clonotype was counted many times. The rearrangement uses TRBV7-3 and TRBJ1-2; 12 nucleotides agree with TRBD1. Germline-derived CDR1 and CDR2 are SGHTA and FQGTGA. The CDR3 sequence is 18 residues long. Losses at the gene ends were 0 bases for V and 7 bases for J; bases not matched to a gene: 12. CDR3 nucleotides: TGTGCCAGCAGCTTAACGGGAATCGGGACAGGGGGCTGGGTTGGCTACACCTTC. Protein: CASSLTGIGTGGWVGYTF.

CDR3 DNA: TGTGCCAGCTCTTTTAGCGGGAGGGCCGGGGGGAACATTCAGTACTTC. It yields the protein CASSFSGRAGGNIQYF. The V gene is TRBV28, the J gene TRBJ2-4; 11 bases map to TRBD2. Germline trimming cut 8 bases from V and 7 bases from J; bases unmatched to any gene: 13. CDR1 MDHEN and CDR2 SYDVKM come from the germline V gene. CDR3 length equals 16 residues. Drawing the rest from reference TRBV28 and TRBJ2-4, the complete variable domain is DVKVTQSSRYLVKRTGEKVFLECVQDMDHENMFWYRQDPGLGLRLIYFSYDVKMKEKGDIPEGYSVSREKKERFSLILESASTNQTSMYLCASSFSGRAGGNIQYFGAGTRLSVL.

This clonotype has a count of ten or more. This chain links TRBV7-9 with TRBJ2-1, with D perhaps given as TRBD1 or TRBD2 (5 bases each). In germline, CDR1 is SEHNR, CDR2 FQNEAQ (reference sequence). Trimming took off 4 bases at V and 4 bases at J, with 8 bases between the two ends. There are 13 residues in the CDR3. The CDR3 DNA follows: TGTGCCAGCAGCTGGGGGAAATACAATGAGCAGTTCTTC. It encodes CASSWGKYNEQFF.

A note on this clonotype: A much larger clone differs from this one at a single base, so this may be a read error. The genes are TRBV19 and TRBJ2-2, with 8 nucleotides matching TRBD2. V trimming: 5 bases; J trimming: 2 bases; junction bases outside the gene matches: 4. The CDR3 spans 15 residues. Per the germline V gene, CDR1 is LNHDA and CDR2 is SQIVND (reference sequence). The CDR3 DNA sequence: TGTGCCAGTAGTCTTAGCGGGGTCAACACCGGGGAGCTGTTTTTT. It yields the protein CASSLSGVNTGELFF.

This clonotype was counted many times. This chain joins TRBV10-3 and TRBJ1-2, with 9 bases fitting TRBD1. V trimming: 5 bases; J trimming: 5 bases; junction bases outside the gene matches: 6. Germline loops: CDR1 ENHRY, CDR2 SYGVKD. The CDR3 has 14 residues. The CDR3 spells CAISPGTGSYGYTF. CDR3 bases: TGTGCCATCAGTCCCGGGACAGGGTCTTATGGCTACACCTTC.

This clonotype was counted ten times or more. The chain recombines TRBV12-5 with TRBJ2-5; unclear D gene. Trimming stripped 2 bases from V and 1 base from J, with 11 bases between. The CDR3 spans 15 residues. Germline V gene sequence: CDR1 LGHNT, CDR2 FRNRAP. CDR3 residues: CASGLLTQPQETQYF. The DNA for the CDR3 is TGTGCTAGTGGTTTGCTGACACAGCCCCAAGAGACCCAGTACTTC.

As to this clonotype: A much bigger clone sits one base away, suggesting this may be a read error. The conserved closing phenylalanine or tryptophan is absent in this CDR3, likely reflecting a read error. CDR3 in DNA: TGTGCCACCAGTGATTTGCCTTACAATGAGCAGTTCCTC. It yields the protein CATSDLPYNEQFL. The chain links TRBV24-1 to TRBJ2-1, with unresolved D. The CDR3 length is 13 residues. Per the germline V gene, CDR1 is KGHDR and CDR2 is SFDVKD. Trimming stripped 0 bases from V and 4 bases from J, with 3 bases between.

About this clonotype: A much larger clone is a single base away; this may be a read error. CDR3 protein: CASSAYETDNQPQHF. The CDR3 DNA reads as TGTGCCAGTTCGGCATACGAGACAGACAATCAGCCCCAGCATTTT. The chain carries TRBV7-9 and TRBJ1-5, with a weak D call TRBD1 (5 bases). V dropped 9 bases and J dropped 3 bases, with 18 bases sitting between them. The length of the CDR3 is 15 residues. Germline values: CDR1 SEHNR, CDR2 FQNEAQ (reference sequence).

This clonotype was recorded many times. This sequence joins TRBV6-6 and TRBJ2-5, with 8 bases identical to TRBD2. This CDR3 contains 15 residues. V lost 6 bases, J lost 5 bases, and 11 bases stayed unmatched. The germline gives CDR1 MNHNY, CDR2 SVGAGI (reference sequence). CDR3 DNA sequence: TGTGCCAGCAGCGATCGGGGGCGCGGGGGGGAGACCCAGTACTTC. Translating gives CASSDRGRGGETQYF.

In this sample, this clonotype turned up many times. V gene TRBV6-6 combines with J gene TRBJ1-6; 7 bases line up with TRBD1. Germline CDR1 is MNHNY and CDR2 is SVGAGI (reference sequence). CDR3 size: 14 residues. V was pared by 7 bases and J by 7 bases, with 7 bases of the junction left unmatched. In DNA, the CDR3 is TGTGCCAGCATTTTGACAGGGAACAATTCACCCCTCCACTTT. The encoded protein is CASILTGNNSPLHF.

A remark on this clonotype: A read error is possible here, since a much larger clone lies one base away. J is TRBJ2-3 and V is TRBV12-3 or TRBV12-4, with TRBD2 matching 10 bases. This CDR3 is 13 amino acids long. CDR3 amino acids: CASGTSATGTQYF. CDR3 DNA: TGTGCCAGCGGGACTAGCGCAACAGGTACGCAGTATTTT.

This clonotype was detected ten times or more. The rearrangement joins TRBV10-3 to TRBJ2-1; 9 nucleotides agree with TRBD2. The germline V gene has CDR1 ENHRY and CDR2 SYGVKD. J lost 8 bases, V lost 7 bases, and 9 bases had no gene match. This CDR3 spans 14 amino acids. CDR3 nucleotides: TGTGCCATCACTTCTAGCGGGAATTTCGATGAGCAGTTCTTC. The encoded protein is CAITSSGNFDEQFF.

As regards this clonotype: This sequence may be a read error, since a much larger clone differs from it by one base. The gene calls are TRBV30 and TRBJ2-7; 7 bases fit TRBD2. The germline V gene encodes CDR1 GTSNPN and CDR2 SVGIG (reference sequence). J gave up 0 bases and V 1 base, and 9 bases lay outside the gene matches. The CDR3 length is 16 residues. Here the CDR3 reads CAWSGLAVRGSYEQYF. CDR3 coding DNA: TGTGCCTGGAGTGGGCTAGCGGTGAGGGGCTCCTACGAGCAGTACTTC.

In this sample, this clonotype turned up many times. The J gene is TRBJ1-2, the V gene TRBV28, with TRBD1 as a possible D gene (5 bases). The V end was cut by 9 bases, the J end by 3 bases, with 17 bases between. CDR1 is MDHEN and CDR2 is SYDVKM in the germline V gene. There are 14 residues in the CDR3. The CDR3 protein is CASTTRTQDYGYTF. The CDR3 nucleotides are TGTGCCAGTACGACTAGGACACAAGACTATGGCTACACCTTC.

This clonotype was counted between two and nine times. The CDR3 here is CASGSSLHRATNEKLFF. In DNA, the CDR3 is TGTGCCAGCGGCTCATCCCTCCACAGGGCAACTAATGAAAAACTGTTTTTT. The rearrangement joins TRBV6-5 to TRBJ1-4; perhaps TRBD1 as D (6 bases). The germline gives CDR1 MNHEY, CDR2 SVGAGI. This CDR3 has 17 amino acids. V gave up 8 bases and J gave up 0 bases, with 19 bases separating them.

The table lists this clonotype with many counts. The chain links TRBV5-1 to TRBJ2-1; 11 bases match TRBD2. V dropped 4 bases and J dropped 7; count of bases not matched to a gene: 4. This CDR3 is built from 14 residues. The germline V gene has CDR1 SGHRS and CDR2 YFSETQ. In DNA form, the CDR3 reads TGCGCCAGCAGCGTAGCGGGAGGGAATAATGAGCAGTTCTTC. Translation: CASSVAGGNNEQFF.

As to this clonotype: A much more abundant neighbour one base away suggests this may be a read error. The gene calls are TRBV6-1 and TRBJ2-7; 12 bases align to TRBD2. J lost 8 bases, V lost 6 bases, and 20 bases had no gene match. The CDR3 is 18 amino acids. Germline CDR1 reads MNHNS; CDR2 reads SASEGT. The CDR3 loop is CASRPPLGSSGRAFQQYF. The CDR3 DNA reads TGTGCCAGCAGACCCCCCCTGGGGTCTAGCGGGAGGGCCTTCCAGCAGTACTTC.

This clonotype was found a few times. In DNA form, the CDR3 reads TGTGCCAGCAGTTTTGACAGCCTTGGGACATCCTACGAGCAGTACTTC. Translation: CASSFDSLGTSYEQYF. The V and J genes are TRBV28 and TRBJ2-7; possible D gene TRBD1, 6 bases. CDR3 length: 16 residues. CDR1 is MDHEN and CDR2 is SYDVKM in the germline V gene. The V end lost 3 bases, the J end lost 1 base, and 16 bases lay between the germline ends.

This clonotype came up many times. V is TRBV5-1 and J is TRBJ2-7; 11 bases fit TRBD2. After removal of 1 base from V and 5 bases from J, the junction contained 2 bases not matched to a gene. The CDR3 is 14 amino acids. CDR1 and CDR2 (germline): SGHRS, YFSETQ. The CDR3 spells CASSLLLAGDEQYF. The CDR3 bases are TGCGCCAGCAGCTTGCTACTAGCGGGAGACGAGCAGTACTTC.

The sample holds many counts of this clonotype. The V and J genes are TRBV19 and TRBJ2-1, with a possible D match to TRBD1 (5 bases). This CDR3 has 16 amino acids. In germline, CDR1 is LNHDA, CDR2 SQIVND (reference sequence). The V end was cut by 4 bases, the J end by 3 bases, with 16 bases between. In DNA form, the CDR3 reads TGTGCCAGTAGTAGAATAAGGGGTCTCAACTACAATGAGCAGTTCTTC. This translates into CASSRIRGLNYNEQFF.